These 4 T cell receptor beta chains were sequenced from one sample in a study of CD8+ T cells in alopecia areata. Regarding treatment: oral pan-JAK inhibitor, 5-10 mg twice daily. Isolated RNA was reverse transcribed into cDNA used as the sequencing template. Method: immunoSEQ multiplex PCR; TCRdb's copy keeps in-frame clones and lacks some. This table holds about 260,000 clones, 60% found once. The specimen comprised CD4+ T cells sorted from blood, sampled around week 53, from a patient treated with tofacitinib. The receptor set was obtained from a human donor with alopecia areata.

The chain has TRBV29-1 and TRBJ2-1; the D is unclear. Trimming removed 3 bases at V and 6 bases at J, with 9 bases between. Germline V CDR1 and CDR2: SQVTM, ANQGSEA. This CDR3 region has 12 residues. For the CDR3, the DNA is TGCAGCGTTGACAAACTTGGCAATGAGCAGTTCTTC. Its protein is CSVDKLGNEQFF.

The chain employs TRBV13 and TRBJ2-2; TRBD1 aligns across 9 bases. The CDR3 loop spans 18 amino acids. Trimming removed 3 bases from V and 6 bases from J; junction bases left unmatched: 14. The V gene's germline CDR1 is PRHDT and CDR2 FYEKMQ (reference sequence). The CDR3 coding sequence is TGTGCCAGCAGCTTGGGGACAGGGTATATCGAAGCGGCCGGGGAGCTGTTTTTT. It codes for CASSLGTGYIEAAGELFF.

This chain connects TRBV6-5 to TRBJ1-6; D is perhaps TRBD1 (6 bases). Germline V gene data show CDR1 as MNHEY and CDR2 as SVGAGI. V lost 5 bases to trimming and J lost 8 bases, with 13 bases between them. This CDR3 spans 14 amino acids. The DNA of the CDR3 is TGTGCCAGCAGTGAGGACAGCGCCCATTCACCCCTCCACTTT. It is translated as CASSEDSAHSPLHF.

The gene calls are TRBV9 and TRBJ2-7; 14 positions match TRBD2. Germline values: CDR1 SGDLS, CDR2 YYNGEE. V lost 3 bases, J lost 2 bases, and 7 bases stayed unmatched. This CDR3 spans 17 amino acids. CDR3 in DNA: TGTGCCAGCAGCGCCCCCGGGACTAGCGGGGGAACCTACGAGCAGTACTTC. Encoded protein: CASSAPGTSGGTYEQYF.